This T cell receptor beta chain was observed in a study of blood T cell repertoires in COVID-19. About the research overall: Sample material is recorded as cDNA or gDNA derived from T cells, B-cell-depleted T cells, or PBMCs.

The CDR3 has 13 amino acids. Losses at the gene ends were 2 bases for V and 6 bases for J; bases not matched to a gene: 4. Germline values: CDR1 LGHDT, CDR2 YNNKEL (reference sequence). In the study's own analysis: How many nucleated cells were present was estimated from reference gene primer amplification. Using immunoSEQ multiplex PCR, the repertoire was profiled, and TCRdb retains in-frame clones only, with some absent. For V, J and clone size, that table is used; D and trimming come from the DNA. The sample includes around 200,000 clones, 85% to 90% of them seen just once. The chain links TRBV3-1 (or the pseudogene TRBV3-2) to TRBJ2-7, with 7 bases fitting TRBD1. The clonotype originates from a man in his 70s with active or convalescent COVID-19. Sequenced sample: peripheral blood. The CDR3 here is CASSQNRGSEQYF. CDR3 nucleotide sequence: TGTGCCAGCAGCCAAAACAGGGGCTCCGAGCAGTACTTC.